This is a list of T cell receptor beta chains from one sample in a study of Tregs in tolerant kidney transplant recipients. Profiled with immunoSEQ multiplex PCR; TCRdb holds only in-frame clones, not every one. Of more than 60,000 clones listed, less than 98% are singletons. The starting material was CD4+ T cells from blood, obtained before the transplant. The receptors come from a human donor who received a combined kidney and bone marrow transplant. Both conserved end residues are part of each CDR3. The D gene is left open where the match is weak. Rows may omit the clone size; those that give it use once, few, many or a size class.

CDR3 length	clone size	V gene	D gene	J gene	CDR3 protein	CDR3 DNA
14	NA	TRBV29-1	NA	TRBJ2-3	CSAERAKRADTQYF	TGCAGCGCTGAGAGGGCCAAGAGAGCAGATACGCAGTATTTT
16	NA	TRBV27	TRBD1	TRBJ1-2	CASSLWGQGQGNGYTF	TGTGCCAGCAGTTTATGGGGCCAGGGACAGGGGAATGGCTACACCTTC
13	NA	TRBV9	NA	TRBJ2-5	CASSPTGEETQYF	TGTGCCAGCAGCCCCACGGGGGAAGAGACCCAGTACTTC
15	NA	TRBV9	TRBD2	TRBJ2-3	CASSFRTSGTDTQYF	TGTGCCAGCAGCTTCCGGACTAGTGGCACAGATACGCAGTATTTT
15	NA	TRBV5-1	NA	TRBJ1-2	CASSLTPDGVYGYTF	TGCGCCAGCAGTTTAACCCCCGACGGAGTCTATGGCTACACCTTC
16	NA	TRBV10-3	NA	TRBJ2-1	CAIRGYVGSSYNEQFF	TGTGCCATCAGGGGGTATGTCGGGAGCTCCTACAATGAGCAGTTCTTC
15	NA	TRBV7-2	TRBD2	TRBJ2-1	CASSSVAGAPNEQFF	TGTGCCAGCAGCTCCGTAGCGGGGGCCCCCAATGAGCAGTTCTTC
17	NA	TRBV5-1	TRBD1	TRBJ2-3	CASSPNPVGQIADTQYF	TGCGCCAGCAGCCCAAACCCCGTGGGACAGATCGCAGATACGCAGTATTTT
14	NA	TRBV15	TRBD1	TRBJ2-4	CATSRRTGGDIQYF	TGTGCCACCAGCAGGCGGACAGGGGGCGACATTCAGTACTTC
16	NA	TRBV7-2	NA	TRBJ1-3	CASSLVPQTGRNTIYF	TGTGCCAGCAGCTTAGTGCCCCAAACTGGGCGAAACACCATATATTTT
16	NA	TRBV7-2	NA	TRBJ1-2	CASSLGNFPGDYGYTF	TGTGCCAGCAGCTTAGGAAATTTCCCGGGGGACTATGGCTACACCTTC
19	once	TRBV7-9	NA	TRBJ2-1	CASSLPPRTVGKGYNEQFF	TGTGCCAGCAGCTTACCCCCACGCACGGTGGGGAAGGGGTACAATGAGCAGTTCTTC
14	NA	TRBV5-1	NA	TRBJ1-2	CASSNRTANYGYTF	TGCGCCAGCAGCAATCGGACAGCTAACTATGGCTACACCTTC
15	NA	TRBV5-4	NA	TRBJ1-1	CASSLEAGENTEAFF	TGTGCCAGCAGCTTGGAAGCGGGAGAAAACACTGAAGCTTTCTTT
17	NA	TRBV6-1	TRBD1	TRBJ1-5	CASSEGEGGGSNQPQHF	TGTGCCAGCAGTGAAGGTGAAGGGGGCGGGAGCAATCAGCCCCAGCATTTT
14	NA	TRBV5-4	TRBD2	TRBJ2-3	CASSLSGGGDTQYF	TGTGCCAGCAGCTTGAGTGGGGGGGGAGATACGCAGTATTTT
14	NA	TRBV6-1	NA	TRBJ2-5	CASNKERGGETQYF	TGTGCCAGCAATAAGGAGAGGGGAGGAGAGACCCAGTACTTC
15	NA	TRBV5-1	TRBD1	TRBJ2-3	CASSLGQGMPDTQYF	TGCGCCAGCAGCCTGGGACAGGGTATGCCAGATACGCAGTATTTT
14	NA	TRBV7-2	TRBD2	TRBJ2-7	CASSRLSGVYEQYF	TGTGCCAGCAGCCGCCTTAGCGGGGTATACGAGCAGTACTTC
15	NA	TRBV16	TRBD2	TRBJ2-7	CASAKPGRVTYEQYF	TGTGCCAGCGCCAAGCCGGGGAGGGTCACCTACGAGCAGTACTTC
14	NA	TRBV7-8	NA	TRBJ2-2	CASSRTGFTGELFF	TGTGCCAGCAGCAGAACAGGGTTCACCGGGGAGCTGTTTTTT
16	NA	TRBV5-6	NA	TRBJ1-2	CASSLHLGTLNYGYTF	TGTGCCAGCAGCTTGCACCTCGGGACACTGAACTATGGCTACACCTTC
15	NA	TRBV6-1	TRBD1	TRBJ1-6	CASSELGQGYSPLHF	TGTGCCAGCAGTGAATTGGGACAGGGGTACTCACCCCTCCACTTT
14	NA	TRBV15	NA	TRBJ2-4	CATSRVVGGNIQYF	TGTGCCACCAGCAGAGTTGTGGGAGGCAACATTCAGTACTTC
15	NA	TRBV27	NA	TRBJ1-2	CASSLKTGPNYGYTF	TGTGCCAGCAGTTTGAAAACAGGCCCTAACTATGGCTACACCTTC
14	NA	TRBV9	TRBD1	TRBJ1-3	CASSPRDRENTIYF	TGTGCCAGCAGCCCAAGGGACAGGGAAAACACCATATATTTT
14	NA	TRBV7-7	NA	TRBJ2-3	CASSPAGSPDTQYF	TGTGCCAGCAGCCCAGCCGGGAGTCCAGATACGCAGTATTTT
18	NA	TRBV5-1	TRBD2	TRBJ2-7	CASSPQTSGRGGPYEQYF	TGCGCCAGCAGCCCCCAGACTAGCGGGAGGGGGGGGCCCTACGAGCAGTACTTC
11	NA	TRBV7-9	NA	TRBJ1-1	CASSLRQEAFF	TGTGCCAGCAGCTTGAGACAGGAAGCTTTCTTT
15	few	TRBV10-1	NA	TRBJ1-1	CASSVRQAMGTEAFF	TGCGCCAGCAGTGTGAGACAGGCCATGGGCACTGAAGCTTTCTTT
15	NA	TRBV11-3	TRBD1	TRBJ1-4	CASSRRGTGVEKLFF	TGTGCCAGCAGCCGCCGAGGGACAGGGGTAGAAAAACTGTTTTTT
18	NA	TRBV5-1	TRBD2	TRBJ2-1	CASSLLAGGPGGYNEQFF	TGCGCCAGCAGCCTCCTAGCGGGGGGGCCCGGCGGCTACAATGAGCAGTTCTTC
14	NA	TRBV2	TRBD2	TRBJ2-3	CASSPQRGTDTQYF	TGTGCCAGCAGCCCTCAGCGGGGAACAGATACGCAGTATTTT
17	NA	TRBV5-4	NA	TRBJ2-1	CASSLGGGASAYNEQFF	TGTGCCAGCAGCTTGGGGGGTGGGGCTAGCGCCTACAATGAGCAGTTCTTC
15	NA	TRBV7-9	NA	TRBJ1-4	CASSLKETVNEKLFF	TGTGCCAGCAGCTTGAAGGAGACAGTTAATGAAAAACTGTTTTTT
14	NA	TRBV2	NA	TRBJ2-7	CASRRDLPGYEQYF	TGTGCCAGCCGGAGGGACCTCCCGGGCTACGAGCAGTACTTC
15	NA	TRBV4-3	TRBD2	TRBJ2-1	CASSLTSGSYNEQFF	TGCGCCAGCAGCCTCACTAGCGGGTCCTACAATGAGCAGTTCTTC
11	NA	TRBV10-3	TRBD1	TRBJ1-1	CAIGQGTEAFF	TGTGCCATTGGACAGGGCACTGAAGCTTTCTTT
16	NA	TRBV10-3	NA	TRBJ1-2	CAINRTPRDTSYGYTF	TGTGCCATCAACCGCACTCCCCGGGACACCTCCTATGGCTACACCTTC
13	once	TRBV21-1	NA	TRBJ2-5	CASPPRFRETQYF	TGTGCCAGTCCCCCTAGGTTCCGAGAGACCCAGTACTTC
13	NA	TRBV27	TRBD2	TRBJ2-7	CASGTSGFYEQYF	TGTGCCAGTGGGACTAGCGGGTTCTACGAGCAGTACTTC
15	NA	TRBV6-5	NA	TRBJ2-7	CASSYSPTRAYEQYF	TGTGCCAGCAGTTACTCACCGACTAGGGCCTACGAGCAGTACTTC
13	NA	TRBV14	NA	TRBJ2-1	CASSQGPYNEQFF	TGTGCCAGCAGCCAAGGGCCATACAATGAGCAGTTCTTC
14	NA	TRBV5-1	NA	TRBJ2-3	CATQRGGKTDTQYF	TGCGCCACCCAGCGAGGGGGTAAGACAGATACGCAGTATTTT
15	NA	TRBV5-3	TRBD1	TRBJ1-1	CARSKRTGGVTEAFF	TGTGCCAGAAGCAAAAGGACAGGGGGTGTAACTGAAGCTTTCTTT